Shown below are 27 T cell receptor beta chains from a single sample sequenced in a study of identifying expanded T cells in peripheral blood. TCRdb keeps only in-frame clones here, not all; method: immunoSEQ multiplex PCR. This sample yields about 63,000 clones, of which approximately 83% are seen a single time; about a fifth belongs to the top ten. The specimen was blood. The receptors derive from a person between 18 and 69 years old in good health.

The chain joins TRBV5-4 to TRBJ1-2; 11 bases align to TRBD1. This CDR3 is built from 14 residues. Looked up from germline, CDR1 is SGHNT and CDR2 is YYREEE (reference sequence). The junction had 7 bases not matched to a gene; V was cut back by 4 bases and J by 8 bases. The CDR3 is CASSAGQGAGGYTF. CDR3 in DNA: TGTGCCAGCAGCGCCGGACAGGGGGCAGGAGGCTACACCTTC.

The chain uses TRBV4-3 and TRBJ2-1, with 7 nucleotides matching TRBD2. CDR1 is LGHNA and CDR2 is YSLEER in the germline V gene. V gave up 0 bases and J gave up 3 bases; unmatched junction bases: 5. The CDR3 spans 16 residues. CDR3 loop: CASSQDEGGIYNEQFF. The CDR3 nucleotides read TGCGCCAGCAGCCAAGATGAGGGAGGGATCTACAATGAGCAGTTCTTC.

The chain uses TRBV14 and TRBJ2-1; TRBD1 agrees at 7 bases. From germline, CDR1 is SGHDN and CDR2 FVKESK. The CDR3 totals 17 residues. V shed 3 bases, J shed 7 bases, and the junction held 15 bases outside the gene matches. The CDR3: CASSQEVGGLTGNEQFF. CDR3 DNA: TGTGCCAGCAGCCAGGAAGTAGGGGGCCTTACGGGGAATGAGCAGTTCTTC. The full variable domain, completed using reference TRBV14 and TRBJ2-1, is EAGVTQFPSHSVIEKGQTVTLRCDPISGHDNLYWYRRVMGKEIKFLLHFVKESKQDESGMPNNRFLAERTGGTYSTLKVQPAELEDSGVYFCASSQEVGGLTGNEQFFGPGTRLTVL.

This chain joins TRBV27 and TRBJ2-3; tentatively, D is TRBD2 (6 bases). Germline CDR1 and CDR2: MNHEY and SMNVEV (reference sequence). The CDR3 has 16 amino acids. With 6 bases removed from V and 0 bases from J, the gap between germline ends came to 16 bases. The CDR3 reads CASRQLWAGSTDTQYF. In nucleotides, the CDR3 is TGTGCCAGCAGACAATTGTGGGCGGGGAGCACAGATACGCAGTATTTT.

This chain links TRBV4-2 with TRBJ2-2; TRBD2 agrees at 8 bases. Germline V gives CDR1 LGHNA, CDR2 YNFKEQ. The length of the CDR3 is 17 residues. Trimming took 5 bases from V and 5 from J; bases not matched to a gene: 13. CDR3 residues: CASSRWGAGGGTGELFF. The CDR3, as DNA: TGTGCCAGCAGCAGGTGGGGGGCGGGAGGAGGGACCGGGGAGCTGTTTTTT.

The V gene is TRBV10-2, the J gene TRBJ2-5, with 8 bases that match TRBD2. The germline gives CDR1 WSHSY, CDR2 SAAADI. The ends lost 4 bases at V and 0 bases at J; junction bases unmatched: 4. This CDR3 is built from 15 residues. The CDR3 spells CASSVASGYQETQYF. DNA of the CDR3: TGCGCCAGCAGTGTAGCTAGCGGGTACCAAGAGACCCAGTACTTC.

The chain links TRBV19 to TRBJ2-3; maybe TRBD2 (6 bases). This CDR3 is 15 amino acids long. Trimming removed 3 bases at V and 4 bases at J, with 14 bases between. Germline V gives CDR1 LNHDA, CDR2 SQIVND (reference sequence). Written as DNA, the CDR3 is TGTGCCAGTAGTATTCAGCCGGGACTGTCAGATACGCAGTATTTT. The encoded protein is CASSIQPGLSDTQYF.

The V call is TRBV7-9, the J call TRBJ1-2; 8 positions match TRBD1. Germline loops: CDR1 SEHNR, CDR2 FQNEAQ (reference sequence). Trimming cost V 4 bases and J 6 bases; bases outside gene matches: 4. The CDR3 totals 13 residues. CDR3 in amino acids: CASSSDRGNGYTF. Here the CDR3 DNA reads TGTGCCAGCAGCTCAGACAGGGGAAATGGCTACACCTTC.

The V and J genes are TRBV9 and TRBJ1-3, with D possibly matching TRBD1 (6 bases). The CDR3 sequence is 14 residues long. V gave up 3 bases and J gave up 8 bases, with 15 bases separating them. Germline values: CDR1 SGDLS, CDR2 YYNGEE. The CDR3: CASSAGGSRDTIYF. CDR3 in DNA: TGTGCCAGCAGCGCTGGGGGCTCACGGGACACCATATATTTT.

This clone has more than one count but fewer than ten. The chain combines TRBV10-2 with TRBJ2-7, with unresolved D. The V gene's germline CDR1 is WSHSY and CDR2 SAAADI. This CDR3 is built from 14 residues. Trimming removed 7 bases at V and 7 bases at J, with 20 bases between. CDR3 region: CASNMIGLGVEQYF. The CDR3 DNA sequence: TGCGCCAGCAATATGATAGGGCTTGGGGTTGAGCAGTACTTC.

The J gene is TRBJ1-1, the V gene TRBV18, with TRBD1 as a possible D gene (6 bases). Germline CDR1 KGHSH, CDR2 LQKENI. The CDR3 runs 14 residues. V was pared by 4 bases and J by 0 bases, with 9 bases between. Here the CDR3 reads CASSRQEMNTEAFF. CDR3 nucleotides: TGTGCCAGCTCACGACAGGAGATGAACACTGAAGCTTTCTTT.

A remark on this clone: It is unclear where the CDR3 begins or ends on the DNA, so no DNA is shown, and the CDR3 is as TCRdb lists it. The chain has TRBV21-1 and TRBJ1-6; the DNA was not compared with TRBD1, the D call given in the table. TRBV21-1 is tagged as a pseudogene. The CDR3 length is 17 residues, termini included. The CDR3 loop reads CASTDVGQGAYNSPLHF.

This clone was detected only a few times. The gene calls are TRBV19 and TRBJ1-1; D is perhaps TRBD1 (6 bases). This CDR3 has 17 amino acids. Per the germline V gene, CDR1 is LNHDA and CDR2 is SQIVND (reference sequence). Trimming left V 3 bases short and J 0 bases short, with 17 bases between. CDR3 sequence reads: CASSMGTGRALNTEAFF. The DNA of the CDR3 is TGTGCCAGTAGTATGGGCACAGGGAGGGCCCTGAACACTGAAGCTTTCTTT.

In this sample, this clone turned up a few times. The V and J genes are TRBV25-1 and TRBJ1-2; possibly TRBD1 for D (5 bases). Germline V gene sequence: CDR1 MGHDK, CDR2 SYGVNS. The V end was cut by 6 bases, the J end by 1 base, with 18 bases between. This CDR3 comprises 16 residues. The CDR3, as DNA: TGTGCCAGCAGCCCCCGGGACGGCGAGAGTAACTATGGCTACACCTTC. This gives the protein CASSPRDGESNYGYTF.

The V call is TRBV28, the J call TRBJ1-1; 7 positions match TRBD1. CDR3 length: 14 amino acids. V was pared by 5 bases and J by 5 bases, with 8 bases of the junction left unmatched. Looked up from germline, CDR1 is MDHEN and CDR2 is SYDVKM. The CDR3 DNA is TGTGCCAGCAGTACAGGGGACTCATGGACTGAAGCTTTCTTT. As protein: CASSTGDSWTEAFF.

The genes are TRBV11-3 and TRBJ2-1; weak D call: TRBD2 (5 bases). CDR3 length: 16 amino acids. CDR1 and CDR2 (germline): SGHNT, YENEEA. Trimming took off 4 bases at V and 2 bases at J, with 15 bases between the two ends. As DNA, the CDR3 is TGTGCCAGCAGCTCCCGATCGGGGTCCCCCTACAATGAGCAGTTCTTC. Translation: CASSSRSGSPYNEQFF.

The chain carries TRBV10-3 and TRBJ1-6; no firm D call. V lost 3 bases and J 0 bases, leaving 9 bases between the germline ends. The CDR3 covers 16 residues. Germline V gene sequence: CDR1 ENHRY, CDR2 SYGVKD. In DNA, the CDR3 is TGTGCCATCAGTGAAGGACCGATCTCCTATAATTCACCCCTCCACTTT. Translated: CAISEGPISYNSPLHF.

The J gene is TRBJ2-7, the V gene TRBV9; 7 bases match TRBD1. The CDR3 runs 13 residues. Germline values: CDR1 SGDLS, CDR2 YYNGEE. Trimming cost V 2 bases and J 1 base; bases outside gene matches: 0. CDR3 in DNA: TGTGCCAGCAGCGTCAGGGGGTCCTACGAGCAGTACTTC. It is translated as CASSVRGSYEQYF.

CDR3 nucleotides: TGTGCCAGCAGCGTAGGGGACACTTATAATGAAAAACTGTTTTTT. It is translated as CASSVGDTYNEKLFF. The chain is built from TRBV9 and TRBJ1-4; weak D call: TRBD1 (6 bases). This CDR3 has 15 amino acids. The germline V gene encodes CDR1 SGDLS and CDR2 YYNGEE. V was trimmed by 0 bases and J by 4 bases, leaving 10 bases between them. Complete variable domain (other parts from reference TRBV9 and TRBJ1-4): DSGVTQTPKHLITATGQRVTLRCSPRSGDLSVYWYQQSLDQGLQFLIQYYNGEERAKGNILERFSAQQFPDLHSELNLSSLELGDSALYFCASSVGDTYNEKLFFGSGTQLSVL.

Here the CDR3 DNA reads TGTGCCAGCAGCCCCGGGGGGCGTGCAGCCTACGAGCAGTACTTC. Amino acids: CASSPGGRAAYEQYF. This chain joins TRBV7-6 and TRBJ2-7, with D possibly TRBD2 on 7 matching bases. The ends were cut back, 5 bases at V and 2 bases at J, with 16 bases in the middle. Germline CDR1 and CDR2: SGHVS and FNYEAQ. This CDR3 region has 15 residues.

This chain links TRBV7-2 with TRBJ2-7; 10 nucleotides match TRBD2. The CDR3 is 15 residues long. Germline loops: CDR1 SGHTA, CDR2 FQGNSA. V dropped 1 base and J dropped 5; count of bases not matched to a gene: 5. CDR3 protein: CASSLGASGSDEQYF. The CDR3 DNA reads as TGTGCCAGCAGCTTAGGGGCTAGCGGGAGCGACGAGCAGTACTTC.

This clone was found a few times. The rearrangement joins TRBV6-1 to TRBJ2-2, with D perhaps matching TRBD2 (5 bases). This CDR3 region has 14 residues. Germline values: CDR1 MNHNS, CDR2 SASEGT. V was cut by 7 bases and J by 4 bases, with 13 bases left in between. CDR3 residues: CASNWGVATGELFF. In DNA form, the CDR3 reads TGTGCCAGCAATTGGGGAGTGGCCACCGGGGAGCTGTTTTTT.

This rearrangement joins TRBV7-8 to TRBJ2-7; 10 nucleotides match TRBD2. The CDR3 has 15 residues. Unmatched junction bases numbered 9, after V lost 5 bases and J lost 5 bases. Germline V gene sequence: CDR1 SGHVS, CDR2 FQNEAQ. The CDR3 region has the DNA TGTGCCAGCAGCCAACCGGGACTAGCGTTCGACGAGCAGTACTTC. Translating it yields CASSQPGLAFDEQYF.

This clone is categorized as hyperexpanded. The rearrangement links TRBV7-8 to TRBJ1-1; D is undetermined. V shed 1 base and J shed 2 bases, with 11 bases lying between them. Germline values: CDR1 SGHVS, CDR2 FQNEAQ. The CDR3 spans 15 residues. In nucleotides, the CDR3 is TGTGCCAGCAGCTTAGTCCCCGGAGCCAACACTGAAGCTTTCTTT. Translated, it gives CASSLVPGANTEAFF.

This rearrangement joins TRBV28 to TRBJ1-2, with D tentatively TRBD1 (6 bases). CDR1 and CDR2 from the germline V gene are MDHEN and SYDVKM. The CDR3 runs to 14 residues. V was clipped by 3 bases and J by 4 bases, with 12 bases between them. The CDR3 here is CASSFLGGSYGYTF. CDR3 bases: TGTGCCAGCAGTTTCCTCGGGGGCAGCTATGGCTACACCTTC.

CDR3 nucleotides: TGCAGCGTTGAAATCCCCAGGGTCCAAGAGACCCAGTACTTC. Protein: CSVEIPRVQETQYF. The chain is built from TRBV29-1 and TRBJ2-5, with TRBD1 as a possible D gene (5 bases). Trimming stripped 2 bases from V and 1 base from J, with 11 bases between. The germline V gene encodes CDR1 SQVTM and CDR2 ANQGSEA. The CDR3 length is 14 residues.

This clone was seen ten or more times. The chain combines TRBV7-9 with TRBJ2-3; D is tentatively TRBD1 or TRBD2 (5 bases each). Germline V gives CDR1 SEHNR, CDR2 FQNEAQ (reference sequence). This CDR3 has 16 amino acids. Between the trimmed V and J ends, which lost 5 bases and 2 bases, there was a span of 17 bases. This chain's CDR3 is CASSLYRTPNTDTQYF. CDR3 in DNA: TGTGCCAGCAGCCTCTACAGGACTCCTAACACAGATACGCAGTATTTT.